This is a list of T cell receptor beta chains from one sample in a study of blood T cell repertoires in COVID-19. TCRdb keeps only in-frame clones here, not all; method: immunoSEQ multiplex PCR. The repertoire includes roughly 130,000 clones, about four fifths of them detected once, and 16% sits in the top ten. Sequenced input: peripheral blood. The receptors here all came from a woman aged 50 to 60 with acute or convalescent COVID-19. CDR3s include the opening cysteine and the closing phenylalanine or tryptophan. A D gene is named only where the DNA matches it firmly. The size field is filled for only some rows; it gives once, few, many or a size class.

j_gene: TRBJ1-2; abundance: .; v_gene: TRBV30; d_gene: TRBD1; CDR3nt: TGTGCCTGGAGTCGGGACAGGGCGGAAGGCTACACCTTC; CDR3aa: CAWSRDRAEGYTF
j_gene: TRBJ1-3; abundance: .; v_gene: TRBV5-1; d_gene: TRBD1; CDR3nt: TGCGCCAGCCAAAAACAGGGGGCAAGCTCTGGAAACACCATATATTTT; CDR3aa: CASQKQGASSGNTIYF
j_gene: TRBJ2-3; abundance: .; v_gene: TRBV28; d_gene: .; CDR3nt: TGTGCCAGCAGACTCCCGCTCCTCACAGATACGCAGTATTTT; CDR3aa: CASRLPLLTDTQYF
j_gene: TRBJ2-3; abundance: once; v_gene: TRBV5-5; d_gene: TRBD1; CDR3nt: TGTGCCAGCAGCTTCGCGGGGACAGGGACAGATACGCAGTATTTT; CDR3aa: CASSFAGTGTDTQYF
j_gene: TRBJ1-5; abundance: .; v_gene: TRBV6-1; d_gene: TRBD1; CDR3nt: TGTGCCAGCAGTGAGAGGGACAGGGTTCAGCCCCAGCATTTT; CDR3aa: CASSERDRVQPQHF
j_gene: TRBJ2-5; abundance: .; v_gene: TRBV5-1; d_gene: TRBD2; CDR3nt: TGCGCCAGCAGCTTCTCCGGGACTAGCGGGGCTGGGGAGACCCAGTACTTC; CDR3aa: CASSFSGTSGAGETQYF
j_gene: TRBJ1-2; abundance: .; v_gene: TRBV6-6; d_gene: .; CDR3nt: TGTGCCAGCGTGCCTGGACAGCTCTATGGCTACACCTTC; CDR3aa: CASVPGQLYGYTF
j_gene: TRBJ1-2; abundance: .; v_gene: TRBV12-3/TRBV12-4; d_gene: .; CDR3nt: TGTGCCAGCAGTTTAGGGGGCTTTGGCTACACCTTC; CDR3aa: CASSLGGFGYTF
j_gene: TRBJ2-1; abundance: .; v_gene: TRBV24-1; d_gene: .; CDR3nt: TGTGCCACCAGTGATTTGCGTCCGAATGAGCAGTTCTTC; CDR3aa: CATSDLRPNEQFF
j_gene: TRBJ1-1; abundance: .; v_gene: TRBV20-1; d_gene: .; CDR3nt: TGCAGTGCTAGAGATCGGACTGAAGCTTTCTTT; CDR3aa: CSARDRTEAFF
j_gene: TRBJ1-2; abundance: .; v_gene: TRBV19; d_gene: TRBD1; CDR3nt: TGTGCCAGTAGTCCCGGGGACAGGGCAAACTATGGCTACACCTTC; CDR3aa: CASSPGDRANYGYTF
j_gene: TRBJ1-1; abundance: .; v_gene: TRBV7-9; d_gene: .; CDR3nt: TGTGCCAGCAGCCGCGCAGGTAACACTGAAGCTTTCTTT; CDR3aa: CASSRAGNTEAFF
j_gene: TRBJ2-7; abundance: .; v_gene: TRBV7-9; d_gene: TRBD1; CDR3nt: TGTGCCAGCAGCCCCGAACTCGACAGGGGGCTCGAGCAGTACTTC; CDR3aa: CASSPELDRGLEQYF
j_gene: TRBJ1-5; abundance: .; v_gene: TRBV12-3/TRBV12-4; d_gene: .; CDR3nt: TGTGCCAGCAGTACGCAGGGGAATCAGCCCCAGCATTTT; CDR3aa: CASSTQGNQPQHF
j_gene: TRBJ2-3; abundance: .; v_gene: TRBV18; d_gene: TRBD2; CDR3nt: TGTGCCAGCTCACTAGCGGGGGATACAGATACGCAGTATTTT; CDR3aa: CASSLAGDTDTQYF
j_gene: TRBJ1-6; abundance: .; v_gene: TRBV6-4; d_gene: .; CDR3nt: TGTGCCAGCAGCCCGGGGGAAGGCTATAATTCACCCCTCCACTTT; CDR3aa: CASSPGEGYNSPLHF
j_gene: TRBJ2-7; abundance: .; v_gene: TRBV12-5; d_gene: TRBD1; CDR3nt: TGTGCTAGTGGTTTGGCCTTTGACAGGGGGATTACCTACGAGCAGTACTTC; CDR3aa: CASGLAFDRGITYEQYF
j_gene: TRBJ1-1; abundance: .; v_gene: TRBV18; d_gene: .; CDR3nt: TGTGCCAGCTCACCAAAACAGAACACTGAAGCTTTCTTT; CDR3aa: CASSPKQNTEAFF
j_gene: TRBJ1-1; abundance: .; v_gene: TRBV11-2; d_gene: .; CDR3nt: TGTGCCAGCAGCTTAGATCTCGGCACTGAAGCTTTCTTT; CDR3aa: CASSLDLGTEAFF
j_gene: TRBJ2-2; abundance: .; v_gene: TRBV25-1; d_gene: TRBD1; CDR3nt: TGTGCCAGCAGTGAATATGGGACAGGGGGCACCGGGGAGCTGTTTTTT; CDR3aa: CASSEYGTGGTGELFF
j_gene: TRBJ1-1; abundance: .; v_gene: TRBV6-5; d_gene: .; CDR3nt: TGTGCCAGCAGTTTCGGGCAGGGTTTAAACACTGAAGCTTTCTTT; CDR3aa: CASSFGQGLNTEAFF
j_gene: TRBJ1-1; abundance: .; v_gene: TRBV5-1; d_gene: .; CDR3nt: TGCGCCAGCAGCTTCCGACAGACCAACAATATTCGGATGAACACTGAAGCTTTCTTT; CDR3aa: CASSFRQTNNIRMNTEAFF
j_gene: TRBJ1-2; abundance: .; v_gene: TRBV14; d_gene: .; CDR3nt: TGTGCCAGCAGCCAGGACAGACTCTATGGCTACACCTTC; CDR3aa: CASSQDRLYGYTF
j_gene: TRBJ1-5; abundance: .; v_gene: TRBV6-5; d_gene: TRBD1; CDR3nt: TGTGCCAGCAGCTCGACAGGGGTTAACAATCAGCCCCAGCATTTT; CDR3aa: CASSSTGVNNQPQHF
j_gene: TRBJ1-5; abundance: .; v_gene: TRBV5-5; d_gene: .; CDR3nt: TGTGCCAGCAGCTTGGGACAGAATCAGCCCCAGCATTTT; CDR3aa: CASSLGQNQPQHF
j_gene: TRBJ1-1; abundance: few; v_gene: TRBV11-2; d_gene: TRBD1; CDR3nt: TGTGCCAGCAGCGAAAGGACAGGGCTCTACACTGAAGCTTTCTTT; CDR3aa: CASSERTGLYTEAFF
j_gene: TRBJ2-2; abundance: .; v_gene: TRBV10-2; d_gene: .; CDR3nt: TGCGCCAGCAGTGAGATCGGGGCCGGGGAGCTGTTTTTT; CDR3aa: CASSEIGAGELFF
j_gene: TRBJ1-1; abundance: once; v_gene: TRBV3-1/TRBV3-2; d_gene: TRBD1; CDR3nt: TGTGCCAGCAGCCTTGCGACAGGGACTGAAGCTTTCTTT; CDR3aa: CASSLATGTEAFF
j_gene: TRBJ2-1; abundance: .; v_gene: TRBV5-6; d_gene: TRBD2; CDR3nt: TGTGCCAGCAGCTTGTACGGCGGGGGAGTTGAGCAGTTCTTC; CDR3aa: CASSLYGGGVEQFF
j_gene: TRBJ1-4; abundance: .; v_gene: TRBV29-1; d_gene: TRBD1; CDR3nt: TGCAGCGTTGGCTCAGGGGGCGGTGAAAAACTGTTTTTT; CDR3aa: CSVGSGGGEKLFF
j_gene: TRBJ1-2; abundance: few; v_gene: TRBV10-2; d_gene: TRBD1; CDR3nt: TGCGCCAGCAGTGTGGGAGACAGGGTGTATGGCTACACCTTC; CDR3aa: CASSVGDRVYGYTF
j_gene: TRBJ1-4; abundance: .; v_gene: TRBV5-1; d_gene: .; CDR3nt: TGCGCCAGCAGCGGGGGGGAGGCTAATGAAAAACTGTTTTTT; CDR3aa: CASSGGEANEKLFF
j_gene: TRBJ1-6; abundance: .; v_gene: TRBV5-1; d_gene: .; CDR3nt: TGCGCCAGCAGCTTGGAGGACAGCCGCAATTCACCCCTCCACTTT; CDR3aa: CASSLEDSRNSPLHF
j_gene: TRBJ2-1; abundance: .; v_gene: TRBV7-6; d_gene: TRBD2; CDR3nt: TGTGCCAGCAGCTTAAGGAGTAGCGGGGTCTACAATGAGCAGTTCTTC; CDR3aa: CASSLRSSGVYNEQFF